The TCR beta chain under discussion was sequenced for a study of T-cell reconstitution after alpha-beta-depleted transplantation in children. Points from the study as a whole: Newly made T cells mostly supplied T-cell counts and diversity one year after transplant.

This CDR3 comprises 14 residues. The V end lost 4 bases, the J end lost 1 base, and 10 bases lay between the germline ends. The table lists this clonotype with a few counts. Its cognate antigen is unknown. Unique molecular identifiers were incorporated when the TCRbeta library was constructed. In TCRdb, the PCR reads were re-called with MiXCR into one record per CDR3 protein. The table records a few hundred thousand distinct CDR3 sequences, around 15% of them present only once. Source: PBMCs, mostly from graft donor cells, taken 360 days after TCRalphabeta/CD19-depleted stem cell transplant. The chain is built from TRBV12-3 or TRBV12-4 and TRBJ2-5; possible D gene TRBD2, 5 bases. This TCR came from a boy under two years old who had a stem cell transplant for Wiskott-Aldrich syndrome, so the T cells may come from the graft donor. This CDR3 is CASSYKRPQETQYF. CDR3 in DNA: TGTGCCAGCAGTTATAAGCGGCCCCAAGAGACCCAGTACTTC.